The clone carrying this TCR beta chain was found a few times. This CDR3 has 13 amino acids. V lost 5 bases, J lost 6 bases, and 13 bases lay in between. Germline V CDR1 and CDR2: SGHTA, FQGTGA. Generated by immunoSEQ multiplex PCR, the TCRdb table keeps only in-frame clones and is missing some. Counted here are around 100,000 clones, about 90% occurring once; the ten biggest clones make up 18%. This sample was included in a study of control samples from healthy donors and cancer patients. The sequenced sample consisted of blood. This chain links TRBV7-3 with TRBJ1-2; no clear D. This TCR was sampled from a woman in her forties or fifties in good health. The DNA for the CDR3 is TGTGCCAGCAGCCGACTCTCTTCAGATGGCTACACCTTC. It encodes CASSRLSSDGYTF.